This T cell receptor (beta chain) was found in a study of T cells in Graves' hyperthyroidism and ophthalmopathy. Broader study findings: Stable hyperthyroidism was separated from ophthalmopathy by a model based on 13 V-J features.

Amplified regions were TCR beta CDR3 sequences from RNA transcripts. HTBI primers were employed in a first-round RT-PCR of the TCR CDR3. TCRdb called the multiplex PCR reads again in MiXCR, with one record for every CDR3 protein. The table has around 700,000 distinct CDR3 sequences, approximately 36% seen once. The junction had 10 bases not matched to a gene; V was cut back by 5 bases and J by 2 bases. The germline V gene has CDR1 SEHNR and CDR2 FQNEAQ (reference sequence). There are 16 residues in the CDR3. In its sample, this clonotype was seen many times. The antigen is not known. The chain has TRBV7-9 and TRBJ2-5, with 8 bases matching TRBD2. This clonotype was obtained from a woman in her forties with Graves' hyperthyroidism. Sample: blood. CDR3 DNA sequence: TGTGCCAGCAGCAAACGACTAGCGAGGAGACAAGAGACCCAGTACTTC. It encodes CASSKRLARRQETQYF.